This TCR beta chain was recorded in a study of cytomegalovirus exposure and HLA in healthy donors (dated by TCRdb to the late 2010s). Study-wide context: According to an earlier analysis of a few hundred of the donors, some 180 million T cells yielded 117 million unique TCR beta sequences and more than 250 Gb of sequence data. An early release that covered fewer than 750 HLA-typed donors contained around 300 gigabases of sequencing data and around 80 million unique TCR sequences. All discovery cohort repertoires had been generated on a single sequencing platform. Genome-wide SNP genotypes for about 55% of the 666 donors were used in a later genetic analysis, which treated that subset as a discovery cohort. A later analysis re-examined previously published TCR beta repertoires from more than 600 donors and added high-resolution HLA genotyping to investigate patterns of TCR occurrence. To predict cytomegalovirus infection status, the study brought together high-throughput TCR immunosequencing, statistical association of individual TCRs with disease status, and machine learning. The study used immunosequencing to profile the T cell repertoires of approximately 640 subjects and linked those repertoires to cytomegalovirus serostatus. Because of strong linkage in the cohort, roughly five DR-DQ haplotypes were treated as single units for association and clustering. Rather than drawing on any new phenotypic data, the later analysis identified candidate immune exposures from TCR beta sequences and the way those sequences occurred across donors. An earlier analysis of 587 of the donors used high-throughput TCR beta sequencing to judge whether each TCR beta V gene segment behaved as functional or pseudogenic. The number of donors typed differed by locus, with about 620-630 for A, B, C, DRB1 and DQB1, roughly 520 for DQA1, under 610 for DPA1, and 400 to 490 for DPB1. In addition to the first cohort of 666 subjects, a separate validation cohort of around 110 different subjects was used. Class I and class II HLA loci were covered by the typing at four-digit resolution. The aim of the study was to test whether cataloging public T cell receptors could identify signatures of past pathogen exposure. Donor age, sex, ethnicity and CMV serostatus were collected together with the repertoire data. On average, over 200,000 unique TCR beta nucleotide sequences were sequenced per donor among 398 genotyped donors of the cohort, with roughly a sixth of those sequences being non-productive. The genetic ancestry cluster associated with self-reported Caucasian donors included over 65% of the 398 genotyped donors. What the authors observed across the whole study: A total of roughly 160 TCR beta chains were listed by the study as associated with cytomegalovirus. Three of the identified cytomegalovirus-associated TCR beta chains were confirmed in vitro to be specific for cytomegalovirus antigens. A later analysis found that HLA-associated TCR beta chains were more clonally expanded and had lower generation probabilities than equally common non-associated chains. In an earlier analysis of approximately 600 of the donors, most TCR beta V segments were observed in productive rearrangements about 87% or about 30% of the time, broadly matching IMGT annotations. Across donors, most TCR sequences were observed very rarely, whereas some public TCRs were present in many individuals. Sequencing depth was assumed to be roughly uniform across donors in the presence/absence analyses, though that assumption may not hold. A group of highly shared sequence variants was considered likely to be a technical artifact of the sequencing pipeline. Because HLA typing was unavailable for some donors at each locus, only the typed subset was used in association tests. It was suggested by the authors that the approach could potentially be generalized to other disease states and immunological phenotypes. Compared with the approximately 600-donor mean, donors in an Asian-associated ancestry cluster had fewer N-insertions in productive TCRs, according to a later genetic analysis. When HLA alleles, especially DR and DQ, strongly co-occurred, attributing TCR associations to individual alleles was difficult. In a later analysis, the rate of TCR association differed among HLA loci, with DRB1 alleles having the most associated TCRs and HLA-C alleles having the fewest. Approximately 18 rarely observed V segments, including chromosome 9 orphons, were excluded from the earlier analysis of approximately 500 of the donors because counts were too low. Some IMGT-functional V segments, including TRBV6-2 and TRBV6-3, could not be distinguished by the 87-base-pair reads and were therefore excluded. Linkage disequilibrium might explain the correlated functional status among segregating V segments, but an unknown experimental factor could not be ruled out. The cohort was sequenced for TCR beta chains only, and without alpha or paired-chain data the features that could be detected were limited. A further reported finding was that TCR beta sequences accurately predicted the HLA-A and HLA-B alleles for most subjects in the first cohort. The classifier was reported to diagnose cytomegalovirus status with high specificity and sensitivity in both the original cohort and the validation cohort. For the cohort, immune exposure information was limited to CMV serostatus. A later analysis associated about 17,000 TCR beta sequences with specific HLA alleles at a false discovery rate of 0.05. In a later genetic analysis, a missense DCLRE1C variant was associated with V-gene and J-gene trimming of TCR beta chains, and the association was replicated in an independent cohort. Several of the top co-occurrence clusters appeared to be linked to parvovirus B19, influenza, CMV and Epstein-Barr virus, according to a later analysis. A later analysis found that most CMV-associated TCR beta chains appeared HLA-restricted, with HLA associations seemingly driven largely by CMV exposure.

The receptor library was made with the immunoSEQ multiplex PCR assay. For the multiplex PCR, a mixture combining 60 forward primers for TCR Vbeta segments and 13 reverse primers for TCR Jbeta segments was used. Amplification of the CDR3 region of rearranged TCR beta genes was performed with a multiplex PCR assay on genomic DNA. The Illumina HiSeq System was used to sequence the amplified TCR beta libraries as 87-base-pair reads. Under the source paper's analysis protocol: A later analysis tallied 80 million to 95 million unique TCR beta chains across the approximately 670 repertoires, and around 9.9 million of those chains were shared by two or more donors. To remove PCR and sequencing errors, raw reads were error-corrected and collapsed into unique sequences using a nearest-neighbor algorithm that merged closely related sequences. V, D and J gene segments were assigned by aligning CDR3 sequences to IMGT reference sequences. Each retained sequence needed at least a six-nucleotide match to both a V gene segment and a J gene segment. A rearrangement was called productive if the CDR3 had no stop codons and remained in frame with V and J, and every other rearrangement was called non-productive. Following IMGT convention, CDR3 was defined as the stretch from the second conserved V-encoded cysteine to the conserved J-encoded phenylalanine. In an earlier analysis of around 640 of the donors, sequences lacking an unambiguous match to a single V gene segment were excluded. In an earlier analysis of 587 of the donors, V segments were called functional above 56.7% productive rearrangements and were called segregating when the between-donor standard deviation exceeded 5%. A statistical classification framework was built to diagnose cytomegalovirus status from the catalog of TCR beta chain sequences. V and J gene assignment, in a later analysis, came from comparing TCR nucleotide sequences with IMGT/GENE-DB human TR gene sequences. In a later analysis, CDR3 sequences and most-parsimonious VDJ recombination scenarios were assigned using the TCRdist pipeline. In a later analysis, every TCR beta chain was defined by the combination of its CDR3 amino acid sequence and its V-gene family, and reads without a unique V-gene family were dropped. A later analysis removed several hundred highly shared, low-generation-probability nucleotide sequences to deal with suspected cross-contamination and a sequencing artifact. In a later analysis, a clonal expansion index was calculated for each public chain from normalized within-repertoire ranks of inferred template counts. Generation probabilities in a later analysis came from a VDJ recombination model fitted to out-of-frame rearrangements, and those results were checked against IGoR. In a later analysis, hypergeometric tests were used to score TCR-TCR, TCR-HLA and TCR-CMV co-occurrence, with a repertoire-size bias correction applied to TCR pairs. A later analysis estimated false discovery rates by permuting HLA or CMV assignments 20 times. In a later analysis, co-occurring TCRs were grouped using DBSCAN, and TCRdist sequence similarity was added for clustering within HLA-allele-positive subsets. For co-occurrence clustering, repertoires with fewer than 30,000 or more than 120,000 public chains were excluded, along with 5 or 6 repertoires with anomalous nucleotide sharing. Imported from immuneACCESS, the table was reduced by TCRdb to in-frame sequences with V and J called. These copies leave out some clones; in studies compared against another copy, an unresolved V gene accounts for under half, and the cause of the remainder is not known. From that table come the V and J calls and clone size; the DNA was used to work out D and trimming. The sample has some 40,000 clones on record. The ten largest account for over 3.5% of the sample.

The cohort comprised under 700 healthy bone marrow donors. At the time of sampling, every cohort member was nominally healthy, though immune exposures that went unrecorded were likely present. The donor was CMV seronegative and belonged to the group of around 400 seronegative cohort members. Each donor provided a peripheral blood sample, and peripheral blood mononuclear cells were used for TCR beta sequencing. Genomic DNA was extracted from the blood cell samples with the Qiagen DNeasy Blood Extraction Kit. Notes on this clone: This receptor's antigen is unknown.

The germline V gene gives CDR1 as SGHTA and CDR2 as FQGNSA. The CDR3 holds 15 amino acids from the cysteine to the phenylalanine. Solely the CDR3 DNA is kept, with 45 bases framed from the first base. The junction carries 13 bases between V and J, which are trimmed by 1 base and 7 bases respectively. This TCR was recovered from a male donor in good health and CMV-seronegative. Material: PBMCs. The V and J genes are TRBV7-2 and TRBJ1-4; a confident D gene designation cannot be given. Here is the DNA: TGTGCCAGCAGCTTAGGAAGATCTTACGGTGAAAAACTGTTTTTT. It codes for CASSLGRSYGEKLFF.